The 30 T cell receptor beta chains listed next were all sequenced from one sample in a study of T cells after yellow fever vaccination (dated by TCRdb to between 2018 and 2021). The label giving this sample's treatment or condition can be read as: live attenuated yellow fever vaccine strain. Receptor amplification or capture employed 5' RACE. Sequencing was performed on an Illumina HiSeq 2500. Using fastp trimming at Q25 and MiXCR clonotype assembly, TCRdb reanalyzed the public sequencing data and kept in-frame beta chains. One record per CDR3 amino acid sequence lists the most common genes and DNA. For this sample the table gives hundreds of thousands of distinct CDR3 sequences, of which approximately 10% were detected only once. Clones ranked in the top ten supply less than 20% of the sample. The sample consisted of PBMCs, taken on the day of the first yellow fever vaccination. Receptors were obtained from a man aged 18 to 35 who received the YFV17D yellow fever vaccine.

The J gene is TRBJ2-2, the V gene TRBV5-1, with D possibly called TRBD1 or TRBD2 (5 bases each). The CDR3 runs to 14 residues. CDR1 is SGHRS and CDR2 is YFSETQ in the germline V gene. Trimming shortened V by 4 bases and J by 16 bases, and 23 bases separated the two germline ends. In DNA, the CDR3 is TGCGCCAGCAGCCCGTATCGGGACGGTGGGGTGAAGTTTTTT. Translated: CASSPYRDGGVKFF.

V gene TRBV7-9 combines with J gene TRBJ2-2; D may correspond to TRBD1 or TRBD2 (5 bases each). CDR3 length: 15 residues. The germline V and J ends were trimmed by 7 bases and 4 bases, with 16 bases remaining between them. CDR1 SEHNR and CDR2 FQNEAQ come from the germline V gene (reference sequence). The DNA of the CDR3 is TGTGCCAGCACCCCGGGGACGTTCGTCACCGGGGAGCTGTTTTTT. Translated, it gives CASTPGTFVTGELFF.

This chain links TRBV7-9 with TRBJ1-5; a weak D match, TRBD1 (5 bases). CDR1 is SEHNR, CDR2 FQNEAQ, per germline (reference sequence). V shed 10 bases and J shed 4 bases, with 8 bases lying between them. This CDR3 is built from 11 residues. CDR3 protein: CATGGNQPQHF. DNA for the CDR3: TGTGCCACCGGGGGGAATCAGCCCCAGCATTTT. The full variable domain, in which reference TRBV7-9 and TRBJ1-5 provide the parts outside the CDR3, is DTGVSQNPRHKITKRGQNVTFRCDPISEHNRLYWYRQTLGQGPEFLTYFQNEAQLEKSRLLSDRFSAERPKGSFSTLEIQRTEQGDSAMYLCATGGNQPQHFGDGTRLSIL.

This clonotype was seen a handful of times. The rearrangement links TRBV29-1 to TRBJ1-2; TRBD1 is a possible D gene (6 bases). This CDR3 has 15 residues. CDR1 SQVTM and CDR2 ANQGSEA come from the germline V gene. Trimming pared 7 bases from V and 2 bases from J, leaving 20 bases between. CDR3 amino acids: CSAITTGSLNYGYTF. CDR3 bases: TGCAGCGCTATAACTACAGGGTCCTTAAACTATGGCTACACCTTC. The full variable domain, its missing parts supplied by reference TRBV29-1 and TRBJ1-2, is SAVISQKPSRDICQRGTSLTIQCQVDSQVTMMFWYRQQPGQSLTLIATANQGSEATYESGFVIDKFPISRPNLTFSTLTVSNMSPEDSSIYLCSAITTGSLNYGYTFGSGTRLTVV.

The chain joins TRBV12-3 or TRBV12-4 to TRBJ2-2; possibly TRBD1 or TRBD2 for D (6 bases each). The CDR3 is made up of 16 amino acids. Trimming removed 4 bases at V and 5 bases at J, with 17 bases between. CDR3 protein: CASSSFVEGGTGELFF. DNA of the CDR3: TGTGCCAGCAGTTCGTTTGTTGAGGGGGGTACCGGGGAGCTGTTTTTT.

In this sample, this clonotype turned up a few times. The gene calls are TRBV7-9 and TRBJ2-7, with no clear D. V was cut by 6 bases and J by 3 bases, with 15 bases left in between. CDR3 length: 14 residues. Germline V CDR1 and CDR2: SEHNR, FQNEAQ (reference sequence). In DNA form, the CDR3 reads TGTGCCAGCAGTTCACTTCGGCAGCACTACGAGCAGTACTTC. Translated: CASSSLRQHYEQYF.

The chain links TRBV18 to TRBJ2-3, with D maybe TRBD2 (6 bases). V lost 5 bases and J 4 bases, leaving 13 bases between the germline ends. Germline CDR1 reads KGHSH; CDR2 reads LQKENI. The CDR3 is 14 amino acids. Here the CDR3 reads CASSSSGTPDTQYF. CDR3 coding DNA: TGTGCCAGCTCATCAAGTGGGACTCCAGATACGCAGTATTTT.

The chain recombines TRBV5-1 with TRBJ2-2; 7 bases are shared with TRBD1. The germline gives CDR1 SGHRS, CDR2 YFSETQ. V was pared by 2 bases and J by 7 bases, with 11 bases of the junction left unmatched. CDR3 length: 16 amino acids. In DNA form, the CDR3 reads TGCGCCAGCAGCTTTGGCCCACAGGGGCTTGGCGGGGAGCTGTTTTTT. Amino acid sequence: CASSFGPQGLGGELFF. The complete variable domain, with remaining parts taken from reference TRBV5-1 and TRBJ2-2, reads KAGVTQTPRYLIKTRGQQVTLSCSPISGHRSVSWYQQTPGQGLQFLFEYFSETQRNKGNFPGRFSGRQFSNSRSEMNVSTLELGDSALYLCASSFGPQGLGGELFFGEGSRLTVL.

The chain employs TRBV5-1 and TRBJ1-4; D is undetermined. V was shortened by 2 bases and J by 5 bases, with 13 bases between the two germline ends. This CDR3 is built from 15 residues. Germline CDR1 is SGHRS and CDR2 is YFSETQ. CDR3 residues: CASSLRGQQNEKLFF. CDR3 nucleotide sequence: TGCGCCAGCAGCTTAAGAGGGCAGCAAAATGAAAAACTGTTTTTT.

This clonotype was observed a few times. The chain combines TRBV5-5 with TRBJ2-7; TRBD1 agrees at 7 bases. Trimming at V came to 4 bases and at J to 2 bases, leaving 9 bases not matched to a gene. The CDR3 totals 15 residues. Germline V gene sequence: CDR1 SGHKS, CDR2 YYEKEE (reference sequence). CDR3 bases: TGTGCCAGCAGCCGACAGGGCATATTTACCTACGAGCAGTACGTC. Its translation is CASSRQGIFTYEQYV.

This clonotype appeared a few times. The chain joins TRBV5-4 to TRBJ2-3, with 9 positions matching TRBD2. V lost 10 bases to trimming and J lost 6 bases; unmatched junction nucleotides: 15. The CDR3 runs 15 residues. Germline V CDR1 and CDR2: SGHNT, YYREEE (reference sequence). The CDR3 sequence is CAFRPSGVGGDTQYF. The CDR3 nucleotides are TGTGCCTTCCGTCCTAGCGGGGTCGGAGGGGATACGCAGTATTTT.

This clonotype appeared a few times. The V and J genes are TRBV5-1 and TRBJ1-2; D is unresolved. Per germline, CDR1 SGHRS and CDR2 YFSETQ. The V end was cut by 0 bases, the J end by 1 base, with 7 bases between. The CDR3 sequence is 14 residues long. DNA of the CDR3: TGCGCCAGCAGCTTGGACACGCTTAACTATGGCTACACCTTC. This sequence encodes CASSLDTLNYGYTF.

This clonotype has only a few counts. The chain joins TRBV9 to TRBJ2-1; 9 bases are a match to TRBD2. Germline loops: CDR1 SGDLS, CDR2 YYNGEE. The V and J ends lost 0 bases and 6 bases, in that order; junction bases with no gene match: 7. The CDR3 has 16 residues. CDR3 DNA sequence: TGTGCCAGCAGCGTAGAGGGAGCGGGGGGCACCAATGAGCAGTTCTTC. Protein: CASSVEGAGGTNEQFF.

This clonotype has only a few counts. V usage is TRBV19 and J usage is TRBJ1-2, with TRBD1 identical over 7 bases. The CDR3 contains 12 residues. Trimming removed 7 bases from V and 8 bases from J; junction bases left unmatched: 7. CDR1 is LNHDA and CDR2 is SQIVND in the germline V gene (reference sequence). In DNA, the CDR3 is TGTGCCAGTACCGGGGACAGTGCCGGCTACACCTTC. It translates to CASTGDSAGYTF.

This chain links TRBV5-6 with TRBJ1-2; tentative D call: TRBD1 (5 bases). CDR3 size: 14 residues. In germline, CDR1 is SGHDT, CDR2 YYEEEE. V lost 6 bases to trimming and J lost 4 bases, with 16 bases between them. The CDR3 nucleotides read TGTGCCAGCAAGGAGCCAGGGCTTATCTATGGCTACACCTTC. The encoded protein is CASKEPGLIYGYTF. Supplemented by reference TRBV5-6 and TRBJ1-2, the full variable domain reads DAGVTQSPTHLIKTRGQQVTLRCSPKSGHDTVSWYQQALGQGPQFIFQYYEEEERQRGNFPDRFSGHQFPNYSSELNVNALLLGDSALYLCASKEPGLIYGYTFGSGTRLTVV.

The chain couples TRBV29-1 to TRBJ2-1; no definite D call. Trimming cost V 4 bases and J 8 bases, with 15 bases left between them. CDR1 and CDR2 (germline): SQVTM, ANQGSEA. The CDR3 has 13 amino acids. As DNA, the CDR3 is TGCAGCGTTGCCCCGCTCGGTACAGATGAGCAGTTCTTC. This codes for CSVAPLGTDEQFF.

This clonotype was found many times. The chain has TRBV5-6 and TRBJ2-5; D gene unclear. The CDR3 is made up of 13 amino acids. Per the germline V gene, CDR1 is SGHDT and CDR2 is YYEEEE. V lost 0 bases and J lost 6, with 9 bases in between. CDR3 coding DNA: TGTGCCAGCAGCTTGGACATGGTTAAGACCCAGTACTTC. It specifies CASSLDMVKTQYF.

This clonotype was counted only a few times. J is TRBJ2-1 and V is TRBV6-1; TRBD1 agrees at 7 bases. Per germline, CDR1 MNHNS and CDR2 SASEGT. J was trimmed by 9 bases and V by 8 bases; bases with no gene match: 25. This CDR3 is built from 18 residues. The CDR3 sequence: CASALYPATGRANGEQFF. CDR3 sequence (DNA): TGTGCCAGCGCTCTCTATCCGGCGACAGGGCGCGCAAATGGTGAGCAGTTCTTC.

This clonotype was detected a few times. The rearrangement links TRBV6-5 to TRBJ1-6; D is unclear. The ends were cut back, 0 bases at V and 11 bases at J, with 14 bases in the middle. CDR3 length equals 15 residues. From germline, CDR1 is MNHEY and CDR2 SVGAGI. This CDR3 is CASSYSYGIGPPLHF. Written as DNA, the CDR3 is TGTGCCAGCAGTTACTCCTACGGGATCGGGCCACCCCTCCACTTT.

This clonotype was observed a handful of times. The V call is TRBV6-2 or TRBV6-3, the J call TRBJ1-5; possible D gene TRBD1, 6 bases. The CDR3 is 19 residues long. Trimming stripped 0 bases from V and 0 bases from J, with 18 bases between. Germline V gene data show CDR1 as MNHEY and CDR2 as SVGEGT. The CDR3 DNA reads TGTGCCAGCAGTTACTCGAGGACAGCCGCCCGCTATAGCAATCAGCCCCAGCATTTT. Its translation is CASSYSRTAARYSNQPQHF.

This clonotype was recorded once. This chain uses TRBV7-9 with TRBJ2-7; 10 bases line up with TRBD1. The length of the CDR3 is 14 residues. The ends lost 5 bases at V and 5 bases at J; junction bases unmatched: 6. CDR1 is SEHNR and CDR2 is FQNEAQ in the germline V gene (reference sequence). Here the CDR3 DNA reads TGTGCCAGCAGCACCGGACAGGGGGGCGACGAGCAGTACTTC. This codes for CASSTGQGGDEQYF.

This clonotype has just a few counts. The rearrangement uses TRBV7-3 and TRBJ2-2, with D perhaps matching TRBD2 (5 bases). From germline, CDR1 is SGHTA and CDR2 FQGTGA. The V end lost 8 bases, the J end lost 4 bases, and 11 bases lay between the germline ends. This CDR3 is 13 amino acids long. The CDR3 DNA is TGTGCCAGCGCCCGGGGTAGCACCGGGGAGCTGTTTTTT. Amino acid sequence: CASARGSTGELFF. Using reference TRBV7-3 and TRBJ2-2 for the parts outside the CDR3, the full variable domain is GAGVSQTPSNKVTEKGKYVELRCDPISGHTALYWYRQSLGQGPEFLIYFQGTGAADDSGLPNDRFFAVRPEGSVSTLKIQRTERGDSAVYLCASARGSTGELFFGEGSRLTVL.

The CDR3 nucleotides are TGCAGCGTTTCCACCGAAGGAGAGACCCAGTACTTC. Its translation is CSVSTEGETQYF. The chain recombines TRBV29-1 with TRBJ2-5; no definite D call. The length of the CDR3 is 12 residues. Germline CDR1 reads SQVTM; CDR2 reads ANQGSEA. V dropped 5 bases and J dropped 4 bases, with 11 bases sitting between them.

The chain employs TRBV4-3 and TRBJ2-3; either TRBD1 or TRBD2 may fit D (5 bases each). Trimming stripped 4 bases from V and 2 bases from J, with 16 bases between. Germline V gene lookup returns CDR1 LGHNA and CDR2 YSLEER. The CDR3 consists of 16 residues. Here the CDR3 DNA reads TGCGCCAGCAGCCGTCTAAGGGGACCTGCCACAGATACGCAGTATTTT. Residues: CASSRLRGPATDTQYF.

The sample holds a few counts of this clonotype. The chain combines TRBV11-2 with TRBJ1-5, with TRBD1 as a possible D gene (5 bases). Germline CDR1 SGHAT, CDR2 FQNNGV. The CDR3 runs 14 residues. The V and J ends lost 1 base and 4 bases respectively, with 8 bases between them. This CDR3 is CASSLAGVNQPQHF. The CDR3 nucleotides read TGTGCCAGCAGCTTAGCGGGGGTGAATCAGCCCCAGCATTTT.

This clonotype was found a few times. The chain links TRBV28 to TRBJ2-2; 8 bases are a match to TRBD1. Germline-derived CDR1 and CDR2 are MDHEN and SYDVKM. V lost 5 bases to trimming and J lost 7 bases; unmatched junction nucleotides: 12. There are 16 residues in the CDR3. CDR3 sequence: CASSLTGDRSIGELFF. CDR3 nucleotides: TGTGCCAGCAGTCTTACCGGGGACAGGAGCATCGGGGAGCTGTTTTTT.

This chain uses TRBV6-5 with TRBJ2-7; D is possibly TRBD1 or TRBD2 (5 bases each). Germline CDR1 reads MNHEY; CDR2 reads SVGAGI. CDR3 length: 16 residues. V was pared by 2 bases and J by 1 base, with 15 bases between. CDR3 amino acids: CASSYQHGAGSYEQYF. CDR3 nucleotide sequence: TGTGCCAGCAGTTACCAGCATGGGGCGGGTTCCTACGAGCAGTACTTC.

The chain couples TRBV4-1 to TRBJ2-4; possible D gene TRBD2, 6 bases. This CDR3 is 14 amino acids long. The ends were cut back, 0 bases at V and 9 bases at J, with 12 bases in the middle. Germline V CDR1 and CDR2: MGHRA, YSYEKL. This CDR3 is CASSQDGGVGIQYF. CDR3 nucleotides: TGCGCCAGCAGCCAAGATGGAGGGGTCGGCATTCAGTACTTC.

This clonotype was found a few times. V gene TRBV13 combines with J gene TRBJ1-5; D may be TRBD1 (5 bases). Trimming removed 5 bases from V and 7 bases from J, with 12 bases in between. Looked up from germline, CDR1 is PRHDT and CDR2 is FYEKMQ (reference sequence). CDR3 length: 13 residues. Here the CDR3 DNA reads TGTGCCAGCAGCCGCGGGGGGGGACAGCCCCAGCATTTT. Protein: CASSRGGGQPQHF.

The rearrangement links TRBV7-9 to TRBJ1-2; no firm D call. This CDR3 region has 15 residues. The V gene's germline CDR1 is SEHNR and CDR2 FQNEAQ (reference sequence). V gave up 1 base and J gave up 0 bases, with 9 bases separating them. This CDR3 reads CASSLGPTTNYGYTF. In nucleotides, the CDR3 is TGTGCCAGCAGCTTAGGGCCAACAACTAACTATGGCTACACCTTC.